These 13 T cell receptor beta chains share one sample of origin, sequenced in a study of T cell changes during pregnancy in multiple sclerosis. Libraries were prepared by immunoSEQ multiplex PCR; TCRdb keeps only in-frame clonotypes and omits some of them. The sample lists some 49,000 clones, nearly 90% occurring once. The input for sequencing was peripheral blood, taken after pregnancy. The receptors shown here come from a female donor in good health, enrolled as a control in a pregnancy study.

This chain joins TRBV7-9 and TRBJ1-1; 7 bases agree with TRBD1. This CDR3 has 15 residues. Germline V gene data show CDR1 as SEHNR and CDR2 as FQNEAQ (reference sequence). V lost 3 bases, J lost 1 base, and 5 bases stayed unmatched. The CDR3 is CASSLGDRKNTEAFF. The CDR3 coding sequence is TGTGCCAGCAGCTTGGGGGACAGAAAGAACACTGAAGCTTTCTTT.

The chain is built from TRBV4-1 and TRBJ2-1, with D unclear. V dropped 0 bases and J dropped 5 bases, with 8 bases sitting between them. Per germline, CDR1 MGHRA and CDR2 YSYEKL. The CDR3 has 14 amino acids. In DNA form, the CDR3 reads TGCGCCAGCAGCCAAGAGTCCAAGCACAATGAGCAGTTCTTC. This translates into CASSQESKHNEQFF.

This chain uses TRBV4-3 with TRBJ1-1, with D tentatively TRBD1 (5 bases). Germline CDR1 and CDR2: LGHNA and YSLEER. V lost 4 bases and J lost 6, with 15 bases in between. The CDR3 consists of 14 residues. The CDR3 spells CASSPTLGVAEAFF. CDR3 bases: TGCGCCAGCAGCCCAACTTTAGGGGTGGCTGAAGCTTTCTTT.

A few counts support this clone. The V and J genes are TRBV10-3 and TRBJ1-1, with TRBD1 identical over 7 bases. Germline assignment: CDR1 ENHRY and CDR2 SYGVKD. The V and J ends lost 6 bases and 1 base, in that order; junction bases with no gene match: 8. This CDR3 comprises 15 residues. This CDR3 is CAIRNETGWNTEAFF. Written as DNA, the CDR3 is TGTGCCATCAGAAACGAGACAGGGTGGAACACTGAAGCTTTCTTT.

V and J are TRBV19 and TRBJ2-4; no firm D call. This CDR3 is 14 amino acids long. Germline assignment: CDR1 LNHDA and CDR2 SQIVND (reference sequence). V gave up 5 bases and J gave up 0 bases, with 8 bases separating them. This chain's CDR3 is CASSPLLAKNIQYF. Here the CDR3 DNA reads TGTGCCAGTAGTCCGTTACTAGCCAAAAACATTCAGTACTTC. The variable domain in full, with the rest retrieved from reference TRBV19 and TRBJ2-4, is DGGITQSPKYLFRKEGQNVTLSCEQNLNHDAMYWYRQDPGQGLRLIYYSQIVNDFQKGDIAEGYSVSREKKESFPLTVTSAQKNPTAFYLCASSPLLAKNIQYFGAGTRLSVL.

In its sample, this clone was seen a few times. The genes are TRBV29-1 and TRBJ1-1, with D perhaps matching TRBD1 (6 bases). V was clipped by 4 bases and J by 6 bases, with 12 bases between them. CDR1 and CDR2 (germline): SQVTM, ANQGSEA. CDR3 length: 12 amino acids. In nucleotides, the CDR3 is TGCAGCGTTGTTTACAGGGACGCTGAAGCTTTCTTT. Translated, it gives CSVVYRDAEAFF.

The rearrangement joins TRBV27 to TRBJ2-3, with D unresolved. The ends were cut back, 4 bases at V and 3 bases at J, with 2 bases in the middle. The germline V gene has CDR1 MNHEY and CDR2 SMNVEV (reference sequence). The CDR3 extends over 11 amino acids. The CDR3 nucleotides read TGTGCCAGCAGTTCGACAGATACGCAGTATTTT. Translated: CASSSTDTQYF.

The rearrangement uses TRBV5-5 and TRBJ1-1; D not resolved. CDR3 length: 13 amino acids. Germline V gene lookup returns CDR1 SGHKS and CDR2 YYEKEE (reference sequence). V was pared by 1 base and J by 4 bases, with 8 bases between. The CDR3 is CASSLNSATEAFF. CDR3 in DNA: TGTGCCAGCAGCTTGAATAGCGCCACTGAAGCTTTCTTT.

The gene calls are TRBV11-3 and TRBJ2-1, with D unclear. V lost 2 bases and J lost 5, with 13 bases in between. The CDR3 has 15 residues. Germline CDR1 reads SGHNT; CDR2 reads YENEEA. The CDR3 protein is CASSLNEYSNNEQFF. In DNA form, the CDR3 reads TGTGCCAGCAGCTTAAATGAGTACAGTAACAATGAGCAGTTCTTC.

V usage is TRBV6-6 and J usage is TRBJ2-7; D is possibly TRBD1 (5 bases). The CDR3 covers 15 residues. Trimming removed 0 bases at V and 1 base at J, with 10 bases between. Germline V gives CDR1 MNHNY, CDR2 SVGAGI (reference sequence). The CDR3 is CASSYSTVISYEQYF. Here the CDR3 DNA reads TGTGCCAGCAGTTACTCGACAGTGATATCCTACGAGCAGTACTTC.

This sequence joins TRBV19 and TRBJ2-2; 10 bases are shared with TRBD2. Trimming took 1 base from V and 8 from J; bases not matched to a gene: 4. The CDR3 length is 15 residues. CDR1 and CDR2 (germline): LNHDA, SQIVND (reference sequence). The CDR3 loop reads CASSIGGTSAGELFF. In nucleotides, the CDR3 is TGTGCCAGTAGTATAGGGGGGACTAGCGCGGGGGAGCTGTTTTTT.

The V and J genes are TRBV9 and TRBJ1-2, with 7 bases fitting TRBD1. V was pared by 3 bases and J by 2 bases, with 4 bases of the junction left unmatched. This CDR3 spans 14 amino acids. The germline CDR1 and CDR2 sequences are SGDLS and YYNGEE. In nucleotides, the CDR3 is TGTGCCAGCAGCGGCCCGACAGGGAACTATGGCTACACCTTC. Its protein product is CASSGPTGNYGYTF.

V gene TRBV6-6 combines with J gene TRBJ1-5; tentatively, D is TRBD1 (6 bases). The CDR3 has 14 amino acids. Trimming cost V 8 bases and J 4 bases, with 15 bases left between them. Germline V gene data show CDR1 as MNHNY and CDR2 as SVGAGI (reference sequence). This chain's CDR3 is CASLRQAYNQPQHF. The DNA of the CDR3 is TGTGCCAGCCTGAGACAGGCTTATAATCAGCCCCAGCATTTT.